This T cell receptor (beta chain) is drawn from a study of blood T cell repertoires in COVID-19. Sequenced by immunoSEQ multiplex PCR; TCRdb stores in-frame clones only, minus some. The sample records fewer than 350,000 clones, roughly 91% being singletons. V lost 3 bases and J lost 2; bases outside the gene matches: 4. Germline loops: CDR1 LNHDA, CDR2 SQIVND (reference sequence). The CDR3 has 17 residues. The TCR comes from a middle-aged woman with acute COVID-19. Material: PBMCs or T cells enriched from blood (not recorded which). The rearrangement uses TRBV19 and TRBJ2-3; 14 nucleotides align to TRBD2. CDR3 in amino acids: CASSIGGLAGVTDTQYF. The CDR3 coding sequence is TGTGCCAGTAGTATTGGGGGACTAGCGGGAGTCACAGATACGCAGTATTTT.